The clone carrying this T cell receptor (beta chain) came up a few times. Its antigen is as yet unknown. Clones were sequenced by immunoSEQ multiplex PCR, and TCRdb holds only the in-frame ones, with some missing. The sample holds about 45,000 clones, more than 60% seen once. The sample originates from a study of radiotherapy plus CTLA-4 blockade in lung cancer. Study-wide results and limits: Early shifts in blood T cell clones, with interferon-beta, reportedly predicted response best.

Germline V gene sequence: CDR1 MNHEY, CDR2 SMNVEV (reference sequence). CDR3 length: 14 residues. V was pared by 10 bases and J by 5 bases, with 21 bases between. Patients with chemo-refractory metastatic non-small-cell lung cancer received focal radiation plus CTLA-4 blockade with ipilimumab. The chain joins TRBV27 to TRBJ2-7; weak D call: TRBD1 (6 bases). The TCR was taken from a human donor with non-small cell lung cancer who had a partial response to radiotherapy plus ipilimumab. The material was peripheral blood, obtained from a patient treated with radiotherapy plus ipilimumab. CDR3 in amino acids: CATRILDNRDEQYF. The CDR3 DNA sequence: TGTGCCACTCGAATACTGGATAACAGGGACGAGCAGTACTTC.